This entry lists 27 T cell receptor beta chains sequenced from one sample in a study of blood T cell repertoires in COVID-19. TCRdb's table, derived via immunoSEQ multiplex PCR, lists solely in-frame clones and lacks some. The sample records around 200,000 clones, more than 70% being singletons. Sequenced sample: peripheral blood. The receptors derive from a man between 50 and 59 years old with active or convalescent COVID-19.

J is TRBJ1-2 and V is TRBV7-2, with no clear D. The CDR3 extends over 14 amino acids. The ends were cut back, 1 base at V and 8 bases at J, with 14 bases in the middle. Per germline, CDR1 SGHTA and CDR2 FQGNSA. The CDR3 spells CASSLVGLPRGYTF. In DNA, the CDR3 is TGTGCCAGCAGCTTAGTTGGCCTCCCGCGGGGCTACACCTTC.

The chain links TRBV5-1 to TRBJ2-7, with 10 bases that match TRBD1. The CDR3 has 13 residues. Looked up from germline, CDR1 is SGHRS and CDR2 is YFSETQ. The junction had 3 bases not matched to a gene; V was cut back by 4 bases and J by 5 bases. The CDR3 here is CASSRGTGDEQYF. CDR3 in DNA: TGCGCCAGCAGCCGGGGGACAGGGGACGAGCAGTACTTC.

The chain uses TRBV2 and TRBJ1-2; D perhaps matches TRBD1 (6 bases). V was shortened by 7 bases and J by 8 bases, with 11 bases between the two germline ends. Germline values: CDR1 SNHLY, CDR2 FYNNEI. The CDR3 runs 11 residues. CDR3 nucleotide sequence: TGTGCCAGCACCCCAGGGGCCGGCTACACCTTC. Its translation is CASTPGAGYTF.

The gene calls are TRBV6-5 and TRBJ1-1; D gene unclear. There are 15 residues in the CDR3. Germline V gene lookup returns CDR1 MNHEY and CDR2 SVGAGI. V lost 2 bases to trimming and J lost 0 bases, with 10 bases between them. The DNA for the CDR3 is TGTGCCAGCAGTTACCCGGAGTCGATGAACACTGAAGCTTTCTTT. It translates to CASSYPESMNTEAFF.

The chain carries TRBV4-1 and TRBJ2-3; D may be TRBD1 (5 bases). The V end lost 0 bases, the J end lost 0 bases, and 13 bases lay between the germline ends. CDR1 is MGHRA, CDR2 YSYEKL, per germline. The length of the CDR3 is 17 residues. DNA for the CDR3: TGCGCCAGCAGCCAAGATCGACAGCTTACTAGCACAGATACGCAGTATTTT. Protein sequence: CASSQDRQLTSTDTQYF.

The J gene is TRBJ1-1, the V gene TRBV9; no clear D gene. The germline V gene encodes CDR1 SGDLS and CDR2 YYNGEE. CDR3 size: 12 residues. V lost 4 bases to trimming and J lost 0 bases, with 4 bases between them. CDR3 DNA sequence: TGTGCCAGCAGCCAGGTGAACACTGAAGCTTTCTTT. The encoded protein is CASSQVNTEAFF.

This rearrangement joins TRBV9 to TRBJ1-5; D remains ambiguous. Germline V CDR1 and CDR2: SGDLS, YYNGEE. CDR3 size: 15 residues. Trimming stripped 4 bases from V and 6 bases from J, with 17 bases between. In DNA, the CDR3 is TGTGCCAGCAGCCCCGGGGTGGGGTTGGGTCAGCCCCAGCATTTT. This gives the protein CASSPGVGLGQPQHF.

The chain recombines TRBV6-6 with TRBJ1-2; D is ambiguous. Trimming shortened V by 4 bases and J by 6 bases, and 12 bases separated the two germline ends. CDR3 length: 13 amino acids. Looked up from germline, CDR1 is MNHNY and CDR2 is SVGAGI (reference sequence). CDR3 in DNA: TGTGCCAGCAGTTCTCCTACGGCGGATGGCTACACCTTC. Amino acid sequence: CASSSPTADGYTF.

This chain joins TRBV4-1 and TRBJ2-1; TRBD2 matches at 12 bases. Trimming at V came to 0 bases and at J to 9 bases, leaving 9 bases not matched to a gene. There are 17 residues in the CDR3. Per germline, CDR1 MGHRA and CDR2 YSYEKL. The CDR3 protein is CASSQDPGLAGSGEQFF. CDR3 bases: TGCGCCAGCAGCCAAGACCCGGGACTAGCGGGTTCAGGTGAGCAGTTCTTC.

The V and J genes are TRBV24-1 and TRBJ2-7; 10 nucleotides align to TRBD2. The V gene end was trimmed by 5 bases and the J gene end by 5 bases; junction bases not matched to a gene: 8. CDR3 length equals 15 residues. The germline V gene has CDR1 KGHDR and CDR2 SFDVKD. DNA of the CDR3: TGTGCCACCAGTGGTCTAGCGGGAGCGCCTGACGAGCAGTACTTC. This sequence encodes CATSGLAGAPDEQYF.

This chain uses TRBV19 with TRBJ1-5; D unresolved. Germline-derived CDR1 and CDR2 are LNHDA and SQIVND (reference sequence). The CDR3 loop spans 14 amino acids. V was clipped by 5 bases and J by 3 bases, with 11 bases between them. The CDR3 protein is CASSAILLNQPQHF. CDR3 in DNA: TGTGCCAGTAGTGCGATTCTCCTCAATCAGCCCCAGCATTTT.

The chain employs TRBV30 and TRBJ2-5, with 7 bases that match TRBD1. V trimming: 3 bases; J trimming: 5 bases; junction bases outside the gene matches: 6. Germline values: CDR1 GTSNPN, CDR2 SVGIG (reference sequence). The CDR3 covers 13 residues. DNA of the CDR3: TGTGCCTGGAGCCAGGGGGATTTTGAGACCCAGTACTTC. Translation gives CAWSQGDFETQYF.

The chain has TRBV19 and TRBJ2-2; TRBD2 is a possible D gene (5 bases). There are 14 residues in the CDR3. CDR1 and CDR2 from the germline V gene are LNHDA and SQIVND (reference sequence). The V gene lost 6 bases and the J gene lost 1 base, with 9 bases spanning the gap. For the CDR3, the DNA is TGTGCCAGTAGGTGGAGGCAGAACACCGGGGAGCTGTTTTTT. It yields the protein CASRWRQNTGELFF.

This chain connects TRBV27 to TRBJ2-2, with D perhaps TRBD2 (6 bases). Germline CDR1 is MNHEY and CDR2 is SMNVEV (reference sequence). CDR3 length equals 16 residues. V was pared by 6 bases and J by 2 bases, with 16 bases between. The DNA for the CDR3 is TGTGCCAGCAGGGACAAGGTAGCGGTTAACACCGGGGAGCTGTTTTTT. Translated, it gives CASRDKVAVNTGELFF.

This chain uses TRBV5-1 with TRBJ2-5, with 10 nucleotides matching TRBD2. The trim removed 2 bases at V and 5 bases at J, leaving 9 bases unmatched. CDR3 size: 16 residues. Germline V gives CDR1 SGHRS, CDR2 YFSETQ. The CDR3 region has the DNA TGCGCCAGCAGCTTACTAAATAGCGGGGGGCAGGAGACCCAGTACTTC. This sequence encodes CASSLLNSGGQETQYF.

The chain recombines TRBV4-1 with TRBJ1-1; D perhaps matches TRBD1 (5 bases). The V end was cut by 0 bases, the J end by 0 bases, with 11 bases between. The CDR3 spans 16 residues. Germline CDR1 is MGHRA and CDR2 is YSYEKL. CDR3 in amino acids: CASSQEAGLMNTEAFF. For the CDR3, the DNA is TGCGCCAGCAGCCAAGAGGCAGGGCTAATGAACACTGAAGCTTTCTTT.

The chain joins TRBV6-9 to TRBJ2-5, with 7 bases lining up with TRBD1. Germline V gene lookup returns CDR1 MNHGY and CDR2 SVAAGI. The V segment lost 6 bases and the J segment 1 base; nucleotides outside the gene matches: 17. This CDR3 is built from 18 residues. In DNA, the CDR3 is TGTGCCAGCAGCCGACAGGGTGGTGGAAAAAGCGGCCAAGAGACCCAGTACTTC. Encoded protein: CASSRQGGGKSGQETQYF.

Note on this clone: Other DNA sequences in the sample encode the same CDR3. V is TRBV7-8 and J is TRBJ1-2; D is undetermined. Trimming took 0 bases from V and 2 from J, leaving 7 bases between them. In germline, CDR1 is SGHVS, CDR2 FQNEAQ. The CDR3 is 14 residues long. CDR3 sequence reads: CASSLATGNYGYTF. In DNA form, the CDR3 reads TGTGCCAGCAGCTTAGCCACGGGAAACTATGGCTACACCTTC.

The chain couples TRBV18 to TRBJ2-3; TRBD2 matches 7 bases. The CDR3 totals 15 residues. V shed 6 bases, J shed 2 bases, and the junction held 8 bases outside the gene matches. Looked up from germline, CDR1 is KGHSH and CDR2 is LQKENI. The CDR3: CASSSGLPNTDTQYF. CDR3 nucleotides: TGTGCCAGCTCTTCGGGACTACCCAACACAGATACGCAGTATTTT.

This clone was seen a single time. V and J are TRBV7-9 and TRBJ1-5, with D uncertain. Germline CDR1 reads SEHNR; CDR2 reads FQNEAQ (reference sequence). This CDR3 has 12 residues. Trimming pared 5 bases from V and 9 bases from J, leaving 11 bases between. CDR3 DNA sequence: TGTGCCAGCAGCCCTCAAGTCGGGCCCCAGCATTTT. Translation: CASSPQVGPQHF.

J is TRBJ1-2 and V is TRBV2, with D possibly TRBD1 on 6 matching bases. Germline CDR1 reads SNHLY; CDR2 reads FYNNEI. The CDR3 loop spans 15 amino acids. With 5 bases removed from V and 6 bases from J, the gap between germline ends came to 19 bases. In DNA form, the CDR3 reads TGTGCCAGCAGTTCTCGTCCAGGGGTATCGAATGGCTACACCTTC. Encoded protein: CASSSRPGVSNGYTF.

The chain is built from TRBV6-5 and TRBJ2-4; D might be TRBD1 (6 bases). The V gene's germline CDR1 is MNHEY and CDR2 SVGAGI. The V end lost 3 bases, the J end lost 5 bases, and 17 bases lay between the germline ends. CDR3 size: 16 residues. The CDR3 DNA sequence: TGTGCCAGCAGTTATAATTCAGGGGCGTCTCAAAACATTCAGTACTTC. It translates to CASSYNSGASQNIQYF.

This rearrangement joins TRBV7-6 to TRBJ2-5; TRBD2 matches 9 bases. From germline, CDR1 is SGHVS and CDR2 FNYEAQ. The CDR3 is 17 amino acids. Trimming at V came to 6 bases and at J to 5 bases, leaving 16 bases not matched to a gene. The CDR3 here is CASSPAPSGAVPETQYF. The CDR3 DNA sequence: TGTGCCAGCAGTCCCGCGCCTAGCGGGGCGGTCCCGGAGACCCAGTACTTC.

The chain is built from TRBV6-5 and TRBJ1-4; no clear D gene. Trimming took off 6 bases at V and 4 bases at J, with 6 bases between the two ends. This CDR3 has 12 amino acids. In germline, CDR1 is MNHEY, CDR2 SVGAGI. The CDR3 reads CASRRSNEKLFF. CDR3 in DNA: TGTGCCAGCAGGCGGAGTAATGAAAAACTGTTTTTT.

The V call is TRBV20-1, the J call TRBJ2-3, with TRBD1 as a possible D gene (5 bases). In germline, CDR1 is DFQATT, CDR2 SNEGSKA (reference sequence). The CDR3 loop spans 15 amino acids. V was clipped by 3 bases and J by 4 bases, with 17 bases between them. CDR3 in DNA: TGCAGTGCTAGTCCCTTGGGGCCCGCAGCAGATACGCAGTATTTT. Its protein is CSASPLGPAADTQYF.

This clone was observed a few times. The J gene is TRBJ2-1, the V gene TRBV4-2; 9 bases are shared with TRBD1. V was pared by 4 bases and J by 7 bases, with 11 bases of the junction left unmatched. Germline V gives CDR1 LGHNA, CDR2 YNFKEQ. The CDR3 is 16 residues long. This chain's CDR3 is CASSPSTGQGGNEQFF. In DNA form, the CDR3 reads TGTGCCAGCAGCCCGTCGACGGGACAGGGTGGGAATGAGCAGTTCTTC.

CDR3 protein: CASSLGRENYGYTF. Here the CDR3 DNA reads TGTGCCAGCAGCTTAGGACGGGAGAACTATGGCTACACCTTC. This sequence joins TRBV7-9 and TRBJ1-2, with unresolved D. Germline-derived CDR1 and CDR2 are SEHNR and FQNEAQ (reference sequence). The V gene lost 1 base and the J gene lost 2 bases, with 8 bases spanning the gap. The CDR3 loop spans 14 amino acids.